This T cell receptor (beta chain) was recorded in a study of tumor and adjacent non-tumor tissue in lung cancer. The overall study: Around 4 million productive TCRbeta reads were obtained per sample on average. Study conclusions and caveats: Top 100 clones took a larger repertoire share in normal lung.

The CDR3 is made up of 17 amino acids. Germline loops: CDR1 MGHRA, CDR2 YSYEKL. Trimming at V came to 8 bases and at J to 0 bases, leaving 12 bases not matched to a gene. Three rounds of nested PCR, following a modified ARM-PCR protocol, produced the TCRbeta library. TCRdb redid the calling of the multiplex PCR reads with MiXCR, one entry per CDR3 protein. The table shows about 110,000 distinct CDR3 sequences, with nearly 85% occurring only once. A remark on this clonotype: Its antigen is currently unknown.

The template was RNA from unsorted bulk tissue. The genes are TRBV4-1 and TRBJ1-5, with TRBD1 matching 8 bases. The sequenced sample was lung tumor tissue. This TCR came from a man between 70 and 80 years old with non-small cell lung cancer. This CDR3 is CASANYLTGDSNQPQHF. Written as DNA, the CDR3 is TGCGCCAGCGCCAATTATCTGACAGGGGATAGCAATCAGCCCCAGCATTTT.